The next 10 T cell receptor beta chains were all read from a single sample in a study of cytomegalovirus exposure and HLA in healthy donors. Data came from immunoSEQ multiplex PCR; TCRdb stores just in-frame clones and leaves some out. The sample records about 270,000 clones, approximately 86% being singletons. The sample comprised PBMCs. These receptor sequences come from a woman under 30 in good health and CMV-seronegative.

The chain employs TRBV6-5 and TRBJ2-7; a weak D match, TRBD1 (6 bases). Trimming cost V 6 bases and J 2 bases, with 11 bases left between them. In germline, CDR1 is MNHEY, CDR2 SVGAGI. The CDR3 runs 13 residues. The CDR3: CASRNRDTYEQYF. DNA for the CDR3: TGTGCCAGCAGAAACAGGGATACCTACGAGCAGTACTTC.

The J gene is TRBJ1-1, the V gene TRBV25-1; D perhaps matches TRBD1 (5 bases). V was trimmed by 0 bases and J by 8 bases, leaving 10 bases between them. CDR1 is MGHDK, CDR2 SYGVNS, per germline. This CDR3 spans 13 amino acids. CDR3 loop: CASSEYTQVEAFF. As DNA, the CDR3 is TGTGCCAGCAGTGAATATACACAGGTGGAAGCTTTCTTT.

The rearrangement uses TRBV6-5 and TRBJ2-7; D might be TRBD2 (5 bases). Germline V lookup: CDR1 MNHEY, CDR2 SVGAGI. The CDR3 totals 14 residues. V was trimmed by 4 bases and J by 0 bases, leaving 10 bases between them. The CDR3 loop is CASSSGVSSYEQYF. In nucleotides, the CDR3 is TGTGCCAGCAGTTCCGGGGTAAGCTCCTACGAGCAGTACTTC.

The chain joins TRBV27 to TRBJ2-4; weak D call: TRBD2 (6 bases). The CDR3 consists of 12 residues. Looked up from germline, CDR1 is MNHEY and CDR2 is SMNVEV (reference sequence). V was pared by 1 base and J by 13 bases, with 11 bases between. CDR3 nucleotides: TGTGCCAGCAGTTTATATGGCGGGGAACAGTACTTC. This gives the protein CASSLYGGEQYF.

V gene TRBV5-8 combines with J gene TRBJ1-5, with D perhaps TRBD1 (5 bases). The CDR3 runs to 16 residues. V shed 0 bases and J shed 1 base, with 11 bases lying between them. Germline CDR1 is SGHTS and CDR2 is YDEGEE. The CDR3 is CASSLVGGRSNQPQHF. CDR3 DNA sequence: TGTGCCAGCAGCTTGGTGGGGGGGAGAAGCAATCAGCCCCAGCATTTT.

The rearrangement uses TRBV4-1 and TRBJ2-2; 7 bases align to TRBD1. The CDR3 has 17 residues. The V and J ends lost 5 bases and 0 bases, in that order; junction bases with no gene match: 9. CDR1 and CDR2 from the germline V gene are MGHRA and YSYEKL. The CDR3 nucleotides are TGCGCCAGCAGCTCCCAAAGGGGGCAATCGAACACCGGGGAGCTGTTTTTT. Protein product: CASSSQRGQSNTGELFF.

The genes are TRBV6-1 and TRBJ2-1; TRBD2 might be the D (5 bases). The CDR3 contains 13 residues. With 2 bases removed from V and 9 bases from J, the gap between germline ends came to 11 bases. Germline V lookup: CDR1 MNHNS, CDR2 SASEGT. CDR3 in amino acids: CASSERLAGEQFF. DNA for the CDR3: TGTGCCAGCAGTGAACGGCTTGCGGGTGAGCAGTTCTTC.

This clone was seen a single time. This chain links TRBV30 with TRBJ2-1; 11 bases fit TRBD2. Germline-derived CDR1 and CDR2 are GTSNPN and SVGIG (reference sequence). The length of the CDR3 is 17 residues. The junction had 13 bases not matched to a gene; V was cut back by 2 bases and J by 7 bases. The CDR3 DNA reads TGTGCCTGGAGTTCTTTAAGGACTAGCGGGCGCTTTAATGAGCAGTTCTTC. Its translation is CAWSSLRTSGRFNEQFF.

The chain has TRBV4-3 and TRBJ1-2; no firm D call. CDR1 and CDR2 (germline): LGHNA, YSLEER. The length of the CDR3 is 16 residues. With 1 base removed from V and 4 bases from J, the gap between germline ends came to 16 bases. The CDR3 loop is CASSQVQAPEPYGYTF. The CDR3 DNA reads as TGCGCCAGCAGCCAAGTGCAGGCCCCAGAGCCCTATGGCTACACCTTC.

V gene TRBV6-5 combines with J gene TRBJ2-7; weak D call: TRBD1 (5 bases). V was shortened by 6 bases and J by 3 bases, with 12 bases between the two germline ends. Looked up from germline, CDR1 is MNHEY and CDR2 is SVGAGI. This CDR3 has 13 amino acids. The CDR3 DNA reads as TGTGCCAGCAGCCTCGGCGACAGCTACGAGCAGTACTTC. Protein sequence: CASSLGDSYEQYF.